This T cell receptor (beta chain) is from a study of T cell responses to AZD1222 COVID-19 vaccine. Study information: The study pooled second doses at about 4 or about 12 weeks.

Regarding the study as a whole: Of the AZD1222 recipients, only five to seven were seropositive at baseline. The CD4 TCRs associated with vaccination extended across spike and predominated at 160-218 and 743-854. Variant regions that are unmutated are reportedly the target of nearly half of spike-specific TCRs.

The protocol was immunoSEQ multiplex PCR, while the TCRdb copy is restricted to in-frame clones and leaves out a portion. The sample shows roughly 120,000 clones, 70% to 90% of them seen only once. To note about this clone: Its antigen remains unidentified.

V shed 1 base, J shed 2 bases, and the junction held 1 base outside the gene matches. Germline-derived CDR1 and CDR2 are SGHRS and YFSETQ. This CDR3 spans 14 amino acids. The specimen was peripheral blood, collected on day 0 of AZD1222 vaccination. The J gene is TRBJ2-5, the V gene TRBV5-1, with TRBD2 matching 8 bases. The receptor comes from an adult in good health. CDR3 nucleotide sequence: TGCGCCAGCAGCTTGTCGGGGGGGCAAGAGACCCAGTACTTC. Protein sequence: CASSLSGGQETQYF. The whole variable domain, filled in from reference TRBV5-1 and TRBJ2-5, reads KAGVTQTPRYLIKTRGQQVTLSCSPISGHRSVSWYQQTPGQGLQFLFEYFSETQRNKGNFPGRFSGRQFSNSRSEMNVSTLELGDSALYLCASSLSGGQETQYFGPGTRLLVL.